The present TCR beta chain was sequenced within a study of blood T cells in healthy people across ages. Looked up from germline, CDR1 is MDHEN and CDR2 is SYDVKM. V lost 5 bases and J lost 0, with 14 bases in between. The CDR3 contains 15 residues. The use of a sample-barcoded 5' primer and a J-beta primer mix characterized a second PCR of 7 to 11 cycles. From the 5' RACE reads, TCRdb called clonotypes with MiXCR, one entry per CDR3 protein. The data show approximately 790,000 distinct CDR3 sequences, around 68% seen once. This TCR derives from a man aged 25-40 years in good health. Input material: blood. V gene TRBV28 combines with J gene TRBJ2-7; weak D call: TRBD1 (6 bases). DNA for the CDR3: TGTGCCAGCAGTCGCTCAGGACAGAGCTCCTACGAGCAGTACTTC. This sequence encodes CASSRSGQSSYEQYF.